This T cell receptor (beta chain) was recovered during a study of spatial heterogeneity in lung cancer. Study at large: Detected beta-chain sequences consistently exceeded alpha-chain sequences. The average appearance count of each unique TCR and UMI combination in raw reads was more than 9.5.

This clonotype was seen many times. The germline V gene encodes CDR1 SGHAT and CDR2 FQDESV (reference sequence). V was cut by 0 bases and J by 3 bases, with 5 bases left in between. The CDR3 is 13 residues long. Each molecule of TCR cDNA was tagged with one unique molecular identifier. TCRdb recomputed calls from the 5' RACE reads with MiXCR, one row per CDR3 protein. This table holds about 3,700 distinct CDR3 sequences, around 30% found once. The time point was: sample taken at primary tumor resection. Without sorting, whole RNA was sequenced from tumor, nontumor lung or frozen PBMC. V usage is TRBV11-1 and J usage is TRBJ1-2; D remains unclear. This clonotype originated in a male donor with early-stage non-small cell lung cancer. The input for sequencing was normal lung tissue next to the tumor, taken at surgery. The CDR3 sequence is CASSLAEDYGYTF. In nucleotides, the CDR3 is TGTGCCAGCAGCTTAGCCGAGGACTATGGCTACACCTTC.